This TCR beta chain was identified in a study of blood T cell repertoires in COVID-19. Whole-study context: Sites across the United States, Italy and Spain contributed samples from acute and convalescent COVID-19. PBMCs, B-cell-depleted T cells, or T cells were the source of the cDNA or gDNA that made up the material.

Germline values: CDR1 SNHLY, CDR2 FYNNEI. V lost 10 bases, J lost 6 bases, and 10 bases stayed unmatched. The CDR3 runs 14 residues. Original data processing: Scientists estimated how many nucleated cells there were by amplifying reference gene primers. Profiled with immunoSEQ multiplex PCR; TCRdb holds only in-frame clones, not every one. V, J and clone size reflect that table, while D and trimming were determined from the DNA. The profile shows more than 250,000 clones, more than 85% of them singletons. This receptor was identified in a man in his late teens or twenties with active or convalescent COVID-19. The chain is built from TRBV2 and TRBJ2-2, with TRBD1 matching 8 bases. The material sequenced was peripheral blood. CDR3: CAKGGTGTPGELFF. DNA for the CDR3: TGTGCCAAGGGCGGGACAGGAACCCCCGGGGAGCTGTTTTTT.